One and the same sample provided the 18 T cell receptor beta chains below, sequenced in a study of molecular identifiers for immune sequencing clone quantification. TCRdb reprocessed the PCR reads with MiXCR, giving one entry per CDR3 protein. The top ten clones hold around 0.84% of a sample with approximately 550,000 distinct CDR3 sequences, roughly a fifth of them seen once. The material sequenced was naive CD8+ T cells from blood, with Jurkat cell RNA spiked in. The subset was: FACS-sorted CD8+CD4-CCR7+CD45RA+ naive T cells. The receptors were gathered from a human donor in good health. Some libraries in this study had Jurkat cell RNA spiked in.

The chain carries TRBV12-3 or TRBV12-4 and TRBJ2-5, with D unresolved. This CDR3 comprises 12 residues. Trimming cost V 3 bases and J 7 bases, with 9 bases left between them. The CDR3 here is CASSFNFPTQYF. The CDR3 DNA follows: TGTGCCAGCAGTTTTAACTTTCCGACCCAGTACTTC.

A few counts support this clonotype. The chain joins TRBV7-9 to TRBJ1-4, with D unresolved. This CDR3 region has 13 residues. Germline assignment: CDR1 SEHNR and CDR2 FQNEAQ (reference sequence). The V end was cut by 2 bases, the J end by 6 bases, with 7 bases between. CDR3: CASSLFSDEKLFF. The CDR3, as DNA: TGTGCCAGCAGCTTATTTTCTGATGAAAAACTGTTTTTT.

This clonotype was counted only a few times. The CDR3 here is CASSQAGVETQYF. The CDR3 DNA is TGTGCCAGCAGCCAAGCGGGGGTCGAGACCCAGTACTTC. The V gene is TRBV3-1, the J gene TRBJ2-5; D may be TRBD2 (6 bases). Germline V CDR1 and CDR2: LGHDT, YNNKEL (reference sequence). The CDR3 totals 13 residues. V was cut by 1 base and J by 5 bases, with 8 bases left in between.

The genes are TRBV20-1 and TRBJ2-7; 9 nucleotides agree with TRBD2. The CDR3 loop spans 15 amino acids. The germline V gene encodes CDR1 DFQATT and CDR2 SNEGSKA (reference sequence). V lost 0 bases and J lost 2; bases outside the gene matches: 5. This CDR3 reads CSAREPSGTTYEQYF. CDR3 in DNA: TGCAGTGCTAGAGAACCTAGCGGGACAACCTACGAGCAGTACTTC.

The CDR3 loop is CSVETPAGGYTDTQYF. DNA for the CDR3: TGCAGCGTCGAGACTCCGGCGGGAGGGTACACAGATACGCAGTATTTT. V is TRBV29-1 and J is TRBJ2-3, with TRBD2 matching 9 bases. Germline V gives CDR1 SQVTM, CDR2 ANQGSEA. The CDR3 is made up of 16 amino acids. J gave up 2 bases and V 6 bases, and 12 bases lay outside the gene matches.

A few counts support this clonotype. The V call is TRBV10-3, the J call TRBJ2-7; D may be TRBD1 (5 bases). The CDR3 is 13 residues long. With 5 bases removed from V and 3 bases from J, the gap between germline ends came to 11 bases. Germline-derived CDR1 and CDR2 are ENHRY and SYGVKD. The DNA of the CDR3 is TGTGCCATCAGTTCCTTAGACAGCTACGAGCAGTACTTC. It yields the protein CAISSLDSYEQYF.

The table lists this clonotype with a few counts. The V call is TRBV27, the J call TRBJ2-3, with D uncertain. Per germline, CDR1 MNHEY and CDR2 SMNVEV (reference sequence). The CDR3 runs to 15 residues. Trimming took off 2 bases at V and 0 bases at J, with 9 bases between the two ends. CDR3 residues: CASSLMTGSTDTQYF. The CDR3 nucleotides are TGTGCCAGCAGTTTAATGACCGGTAGCACAGATACGCAGTATTTT.

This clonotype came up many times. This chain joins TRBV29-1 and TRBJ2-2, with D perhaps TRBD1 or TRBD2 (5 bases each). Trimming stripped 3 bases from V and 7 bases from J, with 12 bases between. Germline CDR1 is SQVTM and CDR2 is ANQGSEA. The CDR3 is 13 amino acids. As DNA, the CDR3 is TGCAGCGTTGATGAGGGGCATGGCGGGGAGCTGTTTTTT. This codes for CSVDEGHGGELFF.

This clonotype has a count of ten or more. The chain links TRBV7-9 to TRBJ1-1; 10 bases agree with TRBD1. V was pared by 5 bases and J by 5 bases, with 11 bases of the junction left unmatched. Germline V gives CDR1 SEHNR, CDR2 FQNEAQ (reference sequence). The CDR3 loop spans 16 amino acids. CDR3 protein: CASSPKEGQGGTEAFF. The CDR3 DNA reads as TGTGCCAGCAGCCCGAAGGAAGGACAGGGGGGAACTGAAGCTTTCTTT.

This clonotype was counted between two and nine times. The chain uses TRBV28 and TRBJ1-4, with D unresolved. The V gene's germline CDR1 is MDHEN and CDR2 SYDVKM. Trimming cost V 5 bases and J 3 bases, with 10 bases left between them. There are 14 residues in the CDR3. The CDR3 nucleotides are TGTGCCAGCAGTGGCCCTCGGGCTAATGAAAAACTGTTTTTT. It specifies CASSGPRANEKLFF.

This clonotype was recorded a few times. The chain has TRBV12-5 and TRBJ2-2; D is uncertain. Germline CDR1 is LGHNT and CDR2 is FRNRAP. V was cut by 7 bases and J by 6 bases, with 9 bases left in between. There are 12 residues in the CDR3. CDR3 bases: TGTGCTAGTGCCCCGTCCGCCGGGGAGCTGTTTTTT. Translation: CASAPSAGELFF.

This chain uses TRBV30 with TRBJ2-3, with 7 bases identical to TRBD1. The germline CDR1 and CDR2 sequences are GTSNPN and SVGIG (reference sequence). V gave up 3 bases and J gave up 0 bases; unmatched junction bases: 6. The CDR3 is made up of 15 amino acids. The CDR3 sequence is CAWSPTGTSTDTQYF. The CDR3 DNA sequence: TGTGCCTGGAGCCCGACAGGGACGAGCACAGATACGCAGTATTTT.

The CDR3 sequence is CASGRGGAWEQFF. The DNA of the CDR3 is TGTGCCAGCGGCCGCGGGGGGGCCTGGGAGCAGTTCTTC. The chain couples TRBV11-2 to TRBJ2-1; 9 nucleotides match TRBD2. CDR1 is SGHAT, CDR2 FQNNGV, per germline. The junction had 9 bases not matched to a gene; V was cut back by 8 bases and J by 10 bases. CDR3 size: 13 residues. The variable domain in full, completed from reference TRBV11-2 and TRBJ2-1, reads EAGVAQSPRYKIIEKRQSVAFWCNPISGHATLYWYQQILGQGPKLLIQFQNNGVVDDSQLPKDRFSAERLKGVDSTLKIQPAKLEDSAVYLCASGRGGAWEQFFGPGTRLTVL.

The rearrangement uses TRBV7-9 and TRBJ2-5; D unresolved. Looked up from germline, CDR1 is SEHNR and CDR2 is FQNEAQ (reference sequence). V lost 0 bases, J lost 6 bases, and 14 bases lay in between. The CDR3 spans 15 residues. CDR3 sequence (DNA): TGTGCCAGCAGCTTAGCGGTGGGCCAGAGCAAGACCCAGTACTTC. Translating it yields CASSLAVGQSKTQYF.

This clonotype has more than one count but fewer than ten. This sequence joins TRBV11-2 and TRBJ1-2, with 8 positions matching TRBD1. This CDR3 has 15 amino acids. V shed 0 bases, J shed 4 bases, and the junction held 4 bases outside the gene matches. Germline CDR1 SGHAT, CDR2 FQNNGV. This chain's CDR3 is CASSLDRGPAYGYTF. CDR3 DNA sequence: TGTGCCAGCAGCTTAGACAGGGGGCCTGCCTATGGCTACACCTTC. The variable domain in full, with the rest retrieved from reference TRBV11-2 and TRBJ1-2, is EAGVAQSPRYKIIEKRQSVAFWCNPISGHATLYWYQQILGQGPKLLIQFQNNGVVDDSQLPKDRFSAERLKGVDSTLKIQPAKLEDSAVYLCASSLDRGPAYGYTFGSGTRLTVV.

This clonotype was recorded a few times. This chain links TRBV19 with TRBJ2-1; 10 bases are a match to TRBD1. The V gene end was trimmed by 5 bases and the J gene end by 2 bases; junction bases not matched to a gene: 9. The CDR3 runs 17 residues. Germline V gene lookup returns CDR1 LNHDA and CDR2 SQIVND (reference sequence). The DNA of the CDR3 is TGTGCCAGTAGTCCTGGGGTCGGGACAGGGGCCTACAATGAGCAGTTCTTC. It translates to CASSPGVGTGAYNEQFF.

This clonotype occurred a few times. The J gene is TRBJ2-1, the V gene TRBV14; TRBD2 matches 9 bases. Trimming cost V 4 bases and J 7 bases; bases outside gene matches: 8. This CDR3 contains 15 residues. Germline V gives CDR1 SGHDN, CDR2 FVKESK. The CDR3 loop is CASSRTSVEANEQFF. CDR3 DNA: TGTGCCAGCAGCCGGACTAGCGTAGAAGCAAATGAGCAGTTCTTC.

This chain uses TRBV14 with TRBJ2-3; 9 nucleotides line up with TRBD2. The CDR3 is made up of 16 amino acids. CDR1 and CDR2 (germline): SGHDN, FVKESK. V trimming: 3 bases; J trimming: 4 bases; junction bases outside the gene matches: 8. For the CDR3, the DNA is TGTGCCAGCAGCCATATCCCAGCGGGGGGACCAGATACGCAGTATTTT. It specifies CASSHIPAGGPDTQYF.